The present T cell receptor (beta chain) was sequenced within a study of blood T cell repertoires in COVID-19. About the study: Samples taken during acute and convalescent COVID-19 were collected in the United States, Italy and Spain. From T cells, B-cell-depleted T cells, or PBMCs came the material, which was cDNA or gDNA.

CDR3 length equals 15 residues. Germline assignment: CDR1 SGHKS and CDR2 YYEKEE (reference sequence). V lost 4 bases to trimming and J lost 5 bases; unmatched junction nucleotides: 5. In the authors' methods: It was from reference gene primer amplification that nucleated cell counts were estimated. Sequencing was performed with immunoSEQ multiplex PCR; in TCRdb, only in-frame clones are kept and a portion is missing. The DNA was the basis for D and trimming; V, J and clone size are from that table. The sample includes about 220,000 clones, around four fifths of them seen just once. J is TRBJ2-3 and V is TRBV5-5; 12 nucleotides match TRBD2. Sequenced input: peripheral blood. The receptor was derived from a woman in her 40s with active or convalescent COVID-19. The DNA for the CDR3 is TGTGCCAGCAGCCCTAGCGGGAGGGTGGTAGATACGCAGTATTTT. It translates to CASSPSGRVVDTQYF.